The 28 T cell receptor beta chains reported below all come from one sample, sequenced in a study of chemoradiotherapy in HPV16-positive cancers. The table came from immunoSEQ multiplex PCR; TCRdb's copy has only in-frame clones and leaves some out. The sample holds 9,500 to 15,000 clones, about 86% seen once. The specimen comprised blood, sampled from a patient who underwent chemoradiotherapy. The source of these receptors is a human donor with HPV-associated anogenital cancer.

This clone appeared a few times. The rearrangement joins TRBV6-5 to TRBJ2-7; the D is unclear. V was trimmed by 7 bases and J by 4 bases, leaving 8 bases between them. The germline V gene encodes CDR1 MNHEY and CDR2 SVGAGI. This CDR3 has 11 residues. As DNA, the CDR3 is TGTGCCAGCACCGAAGGATACGAGCAGTACTTC. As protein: CASTEGYEQYF.

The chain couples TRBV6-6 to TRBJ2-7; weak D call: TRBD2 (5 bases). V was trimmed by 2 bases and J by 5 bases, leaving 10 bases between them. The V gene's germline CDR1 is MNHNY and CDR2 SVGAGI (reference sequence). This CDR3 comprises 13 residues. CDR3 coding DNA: TGTGCCAGCAGTTACGTCCAGCGGAACGAGCAGTACTTC. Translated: CASSYVQRNEQYF.

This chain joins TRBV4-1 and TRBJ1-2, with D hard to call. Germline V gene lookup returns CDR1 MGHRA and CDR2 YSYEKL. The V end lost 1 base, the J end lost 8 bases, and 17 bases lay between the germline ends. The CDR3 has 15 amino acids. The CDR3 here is CASSQVPVAARGYTF. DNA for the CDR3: TGCGCCAGCAGCCAAGTCCCCGTTGCCGCCCGCGGCTACACCTTC.

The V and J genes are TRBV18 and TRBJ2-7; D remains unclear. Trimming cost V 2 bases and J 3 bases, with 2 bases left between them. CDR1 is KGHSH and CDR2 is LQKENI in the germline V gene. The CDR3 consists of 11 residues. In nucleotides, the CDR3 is TGTGCCAGCTCACCAGACTACGAGCAGTACTTC. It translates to CASSPDYEQYF.

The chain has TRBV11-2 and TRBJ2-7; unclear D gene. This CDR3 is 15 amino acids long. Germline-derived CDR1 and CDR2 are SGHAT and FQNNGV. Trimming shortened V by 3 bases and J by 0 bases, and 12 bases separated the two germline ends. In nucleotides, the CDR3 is TGTGCCAGCAGCTTTGGACCGTCTTTCTCCTACGAGCAGTACTTC. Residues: CASSFGPSFSYEQYF.

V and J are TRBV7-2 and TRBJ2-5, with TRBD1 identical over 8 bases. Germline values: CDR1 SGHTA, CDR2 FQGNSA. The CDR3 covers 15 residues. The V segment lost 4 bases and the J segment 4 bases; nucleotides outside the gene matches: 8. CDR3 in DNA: TGTGCCAGCAGCTACCAGGGGGCGAGAGGAGAGACCCAGTACTTC. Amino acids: CASSYQGARGETQYF.

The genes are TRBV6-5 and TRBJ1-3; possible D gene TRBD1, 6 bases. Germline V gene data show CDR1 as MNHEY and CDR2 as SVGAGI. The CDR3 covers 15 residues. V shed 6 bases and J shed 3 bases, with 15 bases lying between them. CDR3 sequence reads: CASSTTGQGGNTIYF. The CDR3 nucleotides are TGTGCCAGCAGCACAACAGGGCAGGGTGGAAACACCATATATTTT.

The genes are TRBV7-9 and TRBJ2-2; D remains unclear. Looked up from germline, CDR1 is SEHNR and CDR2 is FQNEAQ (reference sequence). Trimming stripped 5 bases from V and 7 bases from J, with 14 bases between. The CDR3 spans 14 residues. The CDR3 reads CASSPPEVFGELFF. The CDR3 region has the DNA TGTGCCAGCAGCCCCCCCGAGGTGTTCGGGGAGCTGTTTTTT.

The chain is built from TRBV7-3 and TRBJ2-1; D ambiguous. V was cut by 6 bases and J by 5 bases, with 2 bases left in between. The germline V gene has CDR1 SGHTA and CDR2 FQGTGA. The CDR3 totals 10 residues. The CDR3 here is CASRNNEQFF. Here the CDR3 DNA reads TGTGCCAGCAGGAACAATGAGCAGTTCTTC.

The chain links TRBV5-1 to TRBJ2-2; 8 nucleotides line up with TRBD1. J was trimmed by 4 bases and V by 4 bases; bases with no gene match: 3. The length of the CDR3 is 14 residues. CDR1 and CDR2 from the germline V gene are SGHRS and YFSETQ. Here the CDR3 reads CASSQGASTGELFF. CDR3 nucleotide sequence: TGCGCCAGCAGCCAGGGGGCCAGCACCGGGGAGCTGTTTTTT.

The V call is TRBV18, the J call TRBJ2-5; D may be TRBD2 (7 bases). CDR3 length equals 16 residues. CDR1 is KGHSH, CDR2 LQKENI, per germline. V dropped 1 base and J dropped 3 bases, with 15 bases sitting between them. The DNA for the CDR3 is TGTGCCAGCTCACCACTACTGGCGGGGGCAAAAGAGACCCAGTACTTC. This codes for CASSPLLAGAKETQYF. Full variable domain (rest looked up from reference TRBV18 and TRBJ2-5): NAGVMQNPRHLVRRRGQEARLRCSPMKGHSHVYWYRQLPEEGLKFMVYLQKENIIDESGMPKERFSAEFPKEGPSILRIQQVVRGDSAAYFCASSPLLAGAKETQYFGPGTRLLVL.

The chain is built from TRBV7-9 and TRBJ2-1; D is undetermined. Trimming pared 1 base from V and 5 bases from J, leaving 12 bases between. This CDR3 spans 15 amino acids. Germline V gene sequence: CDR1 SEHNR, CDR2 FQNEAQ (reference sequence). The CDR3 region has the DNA TGTGCCAGCAGCTTAGATTCGAGATTCAACAATGAGCAGTTCTTC. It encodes CASSLDSRFNNEQFF.

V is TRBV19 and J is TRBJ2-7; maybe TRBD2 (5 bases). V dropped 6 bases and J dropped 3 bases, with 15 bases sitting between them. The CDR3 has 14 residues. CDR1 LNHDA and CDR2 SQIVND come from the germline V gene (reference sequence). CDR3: CASSQTGIGYEQYF. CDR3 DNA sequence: TGTGCCAGTAGCCAAACGGGGATCGGCTACGAGCAGTACTTC.

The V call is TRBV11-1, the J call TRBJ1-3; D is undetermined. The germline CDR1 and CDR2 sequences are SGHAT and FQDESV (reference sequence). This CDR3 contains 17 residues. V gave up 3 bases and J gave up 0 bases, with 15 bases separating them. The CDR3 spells CASSLFLKGSSGNTIYF. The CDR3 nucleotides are TGTGCCAGCAGCTTGTTTTTGAAGGGATCCTCTGGAAACACCATATATTTT.

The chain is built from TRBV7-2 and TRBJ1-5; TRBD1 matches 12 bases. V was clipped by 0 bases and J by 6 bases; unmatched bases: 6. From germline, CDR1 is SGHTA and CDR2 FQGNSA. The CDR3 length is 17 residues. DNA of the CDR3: TGTGCCAGCAGCTTAGCAGGGACAGGGGGCATGGGTCAGCCCCAGCATTTT. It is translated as CASSLAGTGGMGQPQHF.

CDR3 nucleotides: TGTGCCAGCAGCTTAACGCCGACTAGCGGAGAGACCCAGTACTTC. Protein sequence: CASSLTPTSGETQYF. The V gene is TRBV7-3, the J gene TRBJ2-5, with 9 positions matching TRBD2. The J segment lost 4 bases and the V segment lost 0 bases, leaving 3 bases of the junction unmatched. This CDR3 contains 15 residues. Looked up from germline, CDR1 is SGHTA and CDR2 is FQGTGA.

The CDR3 here is CASSLTAAGAKNIQYF. DNA for the CDR3: TGTGCCAGCAGCTTGACCGCTGCCGGCGCCAAAAACATTCAGTACTTC. This chain uses TRBV7-8 with TRBJ2-4; D not certain. The V end lost 3 bases, the J end lost 1 base, and 13 bases lay between the germline ends. This CDR3 is built from 16 residues. Germline V gives CDR1 SGHVS, CDR2 FQNEAQ.

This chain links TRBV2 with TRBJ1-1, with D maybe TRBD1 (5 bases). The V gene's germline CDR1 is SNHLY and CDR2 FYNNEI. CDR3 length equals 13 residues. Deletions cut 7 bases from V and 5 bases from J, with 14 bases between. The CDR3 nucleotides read TGTGCCAGCATGGGGGAAGGGGAGACTGAAGCTTTCTTT. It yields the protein CASMGEGETEAFF.

CDR3 nucleotides: TGTGCCAGCAGTTTGGTAGGAACGCACTATGGCTACACCTTC. This codes for CASSLVGTHYGYTF. This chain joins TRBV28 and TRBJ1-2; no clear D gene. V lost 3 bases and J 3 bases, leaving 11 bases between the germline ends. Germline V gives CDR1 MDHEN, CDR2 SYDVKM. CDR3 size: 14 residues.

The CDR3 here is CASSGMANTEAFF. CDR3 coding DNA: TGCGCCAGCAGTGGCATGGCGAACACTGAAGCTTTCTTT. V and J are TRBV10-2 and TRBJ1-1; D unresolved. CDR1 WSHSY and CDR2 SAAADI come from the germline V gene. V lost 4 bases and J 1 base, leaving 7 bases between the germline ends. The CDR3 length is 13 residues.

In DNA form, the CDR3 reads TGTGCCGGACCGGAGAAGCCCGATAGGGGTGGCTACACCTTC. As protein: CAGPEKPDRGGYTF. The genes are TRBV30 and TRBJ1-2; possible D gene TRBD1, 5 bases. V lost 8 bases and J lost 7, with 23 bases in between. Germline assignment: CDR1 GTSNPN and CDR2 SVGIG (reference sequence). The length of the CDR3 is 14 residues.

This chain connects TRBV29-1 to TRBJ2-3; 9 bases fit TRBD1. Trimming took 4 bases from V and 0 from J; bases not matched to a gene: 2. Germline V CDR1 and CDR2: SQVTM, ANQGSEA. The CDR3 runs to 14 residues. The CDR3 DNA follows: TGCAGCGTTGGGGGGACAGGGAGCACAGATACGCAGTATTTT. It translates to CSVGGTGSTDTQYF.

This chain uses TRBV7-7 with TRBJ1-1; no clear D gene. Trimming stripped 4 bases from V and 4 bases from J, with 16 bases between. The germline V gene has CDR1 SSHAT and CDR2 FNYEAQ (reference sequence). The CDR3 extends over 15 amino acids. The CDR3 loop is CASSSPSVGSTEAFF. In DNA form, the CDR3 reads TGTGCCAGCAGCTCCCCCTCGGTGGGTAGCACTGAAGCTTTCTTT. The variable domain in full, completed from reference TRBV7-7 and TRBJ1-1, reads GAGVSQSPRYKVTKRGQDVTLRCDPISSHATLYWYQQALGQGPEFLTYFNYEAQPDKSGLPSDRFSAERPEGSISTLTIQRTEQRDSAMYRCASSSPSVGSTEAFFGQGTRLTVV.

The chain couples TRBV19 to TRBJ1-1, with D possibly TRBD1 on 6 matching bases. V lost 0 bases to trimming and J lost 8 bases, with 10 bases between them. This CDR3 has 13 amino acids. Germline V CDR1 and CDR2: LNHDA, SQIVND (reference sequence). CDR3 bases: TGTGCCAGTAGTATAGATCCGGGGACAGAAGCTTTCTTT. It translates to CASSIDPGTEAFF.

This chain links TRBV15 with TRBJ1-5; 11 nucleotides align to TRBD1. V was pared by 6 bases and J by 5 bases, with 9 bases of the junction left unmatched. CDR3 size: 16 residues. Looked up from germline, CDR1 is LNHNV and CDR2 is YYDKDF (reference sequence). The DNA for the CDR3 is TGTGCCACCAGGGGGACAGGGGGATTTTCCGATCAGCCCCAGCATTTT. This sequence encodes CATRGTGGFSDQPQHF. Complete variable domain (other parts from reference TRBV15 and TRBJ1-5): DAMVIQNPRYQVTQFGKPVTLSCSQTLNHNVMYWYQQKSSQAPKLLFHYYDKDFNNEADTPDNFQSRRPNTSFCFLDIRSPGLGDTAMYLCATRGTGGFSDQPQHFGDGTRLSIL.

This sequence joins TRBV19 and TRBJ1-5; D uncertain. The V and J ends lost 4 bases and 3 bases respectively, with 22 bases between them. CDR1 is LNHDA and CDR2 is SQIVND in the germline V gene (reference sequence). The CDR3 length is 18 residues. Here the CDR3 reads CASSKMTRAVIYNQPQHF. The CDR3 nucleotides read TGTGCCAGTAGTAAGATGACACGGGCAGTTATTTACAATCAGCCCCAGCATTTT. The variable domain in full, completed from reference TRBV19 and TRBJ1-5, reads DGGITQSPKYLFRKEGQNVTLSCEQNLNHDAMYWYRQDPGQGLRLIYYSQIVNDFQKGDIAEGYSVSREKKESFPLTVTSAQKNPTAFYLCASSKMTRAVIYNQPQHFGDGTRLSIL.

The CDR3 reads CATNPGQGTEQFF. CDR3 sequence (DNA): TGCGCCACAAACCCGGGACAGGGGACTGAGCAGTTCTTC. V usage is TRBV5-1 and J usage is TRBJ2-1; 10 bases fit TRBD1. This CDR3 is 13 amino acids long. The germline CDR1 and CDR2 sequences are SGHRS and YFSETQ. The junction had 9 bases not matched to a gene; V was cut back by 9 bases and J by 9 bases.

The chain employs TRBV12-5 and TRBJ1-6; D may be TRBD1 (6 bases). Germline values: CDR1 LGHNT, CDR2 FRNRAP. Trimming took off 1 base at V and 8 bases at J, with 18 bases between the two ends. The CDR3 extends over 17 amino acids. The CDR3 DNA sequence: TGTGCTAGTGGTTTGGGAGTTCACAGGGAAAGCGATTCACCCCTCCACTTT. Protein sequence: CASGLGVHRESDSPLHF.